The source of this T cell receptor beta chain is a study of blood T cells in healthy people across ages. About the research overall: Template switching captured about one barcoded beta molecule per two T cells.

Total RNA extracted from each sample amounted to at least 6 micrograms. Study-wide results and limits: PBMCs that were unsorted prevented a conclusive naive versus antigen-experienced comparison. Shifts in expanded clonotypes may have been confounded by donor CMV status, which was unknown.

The germline gives CDR1 LGHNA, CDR2 YNFKEQ. The CDR3 totals 15 residues. A second PCR, run for about 6 to 12 cycles, used a sample-barcoded 5' primer plus a J-beta primer mix. From the 5' RACE reads, TCRdb called clonotypes with MiXCR, one entry per CDR3 protein. This table holds some 900,000 distinct CDR3 sequences, about 48% found once. The table lists this clonotype with a few counts. Its antigen is not identified. One end of the junction does not line up with germline, which may come from a read error. V usage is TRBV4-2 and J usage is TRBJ2-6; TRBD2 might be the D (5 bases). Sequencing was done on a sample of blood. This sequence originates from a young man in good health. The CDR3 loop reads CASSQWESGANVLTF. Written as DNA, the CDR3 is TGCGCCAGCAGCCAGTGGGAGTCCGGGGCCAACGTCCTGACTTTC.